Below, one TCR beta chain is given with its context. Its target antigen remains unknown. Base quality data are lacking; no much larger clone is found one base away. Library generation was performed with the immunoSEQ multiplex PCR assay. Rearranged TCR beta chain sequences were amplified with the hsTCRB Kit following the manufacturer's protocol. Sequencing of TCRB libraries was carried out on an Illumina MiSeq. The original methods were these. The proprietary platform of the kit vendor was used for demultiplexing, trimming and gene mapping. This immuneACCESS table, as held by TCRdb, lists in-frame sequences with V and J called but not all clones. Of the missing ones, under half trace to an unresolved V gene in checked studies; the others have no known cause. V and J calls and clone size are copied from that table; D and trimming were computed from the DNA. Here the sample has 42,000 or so clones; 65% to 90% occur a single time. The ten largest clones represent over 4.5% of the sample.

The data belong to a study of a mutant IDH1 vaccine in newly diagnosed glioma (dated by TCRdb to the early 2020s). In the study overall: Vaccination began 4-6 weeks after radiotherapy alone, or alongside temozolomide cycles in the chemotherapy-containing groups. For exploratory analyses, about 25 treated patients had longitudinal TCRB deep sequencing done wherever samples were available. Of the approximately 30 treated patients, about 62% were male and approximately 40% were female, and the mean age was approximately 39 years. The week-35 safety follow-up was designated visit V12, and the week-47 end of study was designated visit V13. Prior to enrollment, standard therapy consisting of radiotherapy alone, temozolomide alone, or radiochemotherapy with temozolomide had been administered to patients, with the combination being received by most patients. Six visits were used for peripheral blood collection: V03 (baseline), V05, V07, V10, V12 and V13.

Looking up the germline V gene (reference sequence) yields CDR1 LNHDA and CDR2 SQIVND. The CDR3 runs 13 amino acids, cysteine and phenylalanine included. Of the read, only the CDR3 DNA is kept; its 39 bases are in frame from base 1. V is shortened by 9 bases, J by 2 bases, and the region joining them spans 14 bases. Overall study outcomes, separate from this receptor: Selection of PBMC samples for TCRB deep sequencing was based on availability. The authors noted that analyses of patient blood samples could not be reproduced because of sample limitations. Immune responses induced by the vaccine were seen in around 94% of patients across multiple MHC alleles. Pseudoprogression appeared unrelated to alterations in the top peripheral T cell clonotypes detected by TCRB sequencing.

The time point label for this specimen denotes: week 35, safety follow-up. Every vaccine dose consisted of 300 ug of a 20-mer mutant IDH1 peptide in Montanide, administered subcutaneously together with topical imiquimod. Patients were given eight vaccinations, in weeks 1, 3, 5, 7, 11, 15, 19 and 23, which matched visits V03 through V10. Donors had newly diagnosed WHO grade 3 or 4 IDH1-mutant astrocytomas with loss of nuclear ATRX. The samples were drawn from NOA16, a multicentre, single-arm, open-label phase I trial in Germany that tested a mutant IDH1 peptide vaccine in humans for the first time. Genomic DNA for TCRB sequencing was isolated from EDTA blood with the DNeasy Blood and Tissue Kit.

The receptor was derived from a woman aged 45 to 65 with glioma. This receptor chain uses TRBV19 and TRBJ2-7; the D gene is perhaps TRBD2, from 6 matching bases. The source material was PBMCs, sampled from a glioma patient whose treatment included an IDH1 peptide vaccine. The DNA is as follows: TGTGCCAGCCGTATGAGGGAGGCCTACGAGCAGTACTTC. It translates as CASRMREAYEQYF. Beyond the CDR3, the reference TRBV19 and TRBJ2-7 genes provide the residues; the full variable domain reads: DGGITQSPKYLFRKEGQNVTLSCEQNLNHDAMYWYRQDPGQGLRLIYYSQIVNDFQKGDIAEGYSVSREKKESFPLTVTSAQKNPTAFYLCASRMREAYEQYFGPGTRLTVT.